This TCR beta chain stems from a study of breast tumors, draining lymph nodes, adjacent tissues. The lymph nodes were axillary draining lymph nodes from breast cancer patients. TCRdb used MiXCR to reprocess the multiplex PCR reads, holding one entry per CDR3 protein. Of nearly 200,000 distinct CDR3 sequences in the sample, 31% were seen once. Study-wide findings and caveats: The lymph node origin of tumor T cells was framed as consistent with a hypothesis, not demonstrated. The data were judged consistent with most tumor T cells coming from lymph node and expanding in tumor. Tumors had less TCR diversity than lymph nodes, more than nontumor tissue.

Ten or more counts support this clonotype. Its antigen is unidentified. Germline V CDR1 and CDR2: SGHTA, FQGNSA. Trimming cost V 4 bases and J 9 bases, with 22 bases left between them. The CDR3 extends over 16 amino acids. The clonotype was recovered from a female donor with breast cancer. Some clones in this sample may be carry-over from other donors' samples. The J gene is TRBJ2-1, the V gene TRBV7-2; D may be TRBD1 or TRBD2 (5 bases each). Sequencing input: axillary lymph node tissue. The CDR3 DNA reads TGTGCCAGCAGCTCGGCCGGGACGCTCAAGACCCCTGAGCAGTTCTTC. Translating it yields CASSSAGTLKTPEQFF.